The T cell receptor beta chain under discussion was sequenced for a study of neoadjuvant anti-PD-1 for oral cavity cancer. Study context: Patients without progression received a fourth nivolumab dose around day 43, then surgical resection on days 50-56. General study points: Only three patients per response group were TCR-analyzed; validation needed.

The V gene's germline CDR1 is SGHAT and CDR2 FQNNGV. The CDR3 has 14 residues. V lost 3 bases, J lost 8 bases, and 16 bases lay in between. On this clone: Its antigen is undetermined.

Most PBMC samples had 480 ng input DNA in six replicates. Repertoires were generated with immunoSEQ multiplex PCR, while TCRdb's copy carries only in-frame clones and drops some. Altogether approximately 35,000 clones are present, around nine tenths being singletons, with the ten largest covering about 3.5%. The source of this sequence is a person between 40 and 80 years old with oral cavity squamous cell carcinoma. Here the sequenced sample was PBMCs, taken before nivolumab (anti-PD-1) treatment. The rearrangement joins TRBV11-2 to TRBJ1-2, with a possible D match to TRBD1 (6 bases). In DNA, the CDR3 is TGTGCCAGCAGCTTCCGGCAGGGGTTCGTAGGCTACACCTTC. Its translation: CASSFRQGFVGYTF.